This TCR beta chain was identified in a study of cytomegalovirus exposure and HLA in healthy donors. PCR amplification relied on 60 Vbeta primers (plus 13 Jbeta primers). Sequencing was performed with immunoSEQ multiplex PCR; in TCRdb, only in-frame clones are kept and a portion is missing. The table has 150,000 to 200,000 clones, about four fifths seen once. The CDR3 contains 15 residues. CDR1 and CDR2 from the germline V gene are MNHEY and SMNVEV (reference sequence). V lost 6 bases, J lost 1 base, and 14 bases lay in between. V is TRBV27 and J is TRBJ2-3, with D tentatively TRBD2 (7 bases). The specimen was PBMCs. The origin of this receptor is a woman in her forties or fifties in good health and CMV-seronegative. The CDR3 bases are TGTGCCAGCAGACTTCAGGGGAGGGGCACAGATACGCAGTATTTT. As protein: CASRLQGRGTDTQYF.